The clone carrying this TCR beta chain has a single count. Repertoires were generated with immunoSEQ multiplex PCR, while TCRdb's copy carries only in-frame clones and drops some. Here the sample spans about 94,000 clones, about 89% being singletons. This entry comes from a study of blood T cell repertoires in COVID-19. The CDR3 has 14 residues. Germline CDR1 is ENHRY and CDR2 is SYGVKD. V lost 6 bases and J 2 bases, leaving 10 bases between the germline ends. This TCR was recovered from a human donor with acute or convalescent COVID-19. The donor label of this sample is uncertain. Specimen: peripheral blood. The chain joins TRBV10-3 to TRBJ2-2; no definite D call. Here the CDR3 reads CAIRPVQNTGELFF. CDR3 nucleotides: TGTGCCATCAGACCGGTTCAAAACACCGGGGAGCTGTTTTTT.